This section outlines one T cell receptor (beta chain) sequence together with its context. Antigen specificity is unknown. This entry comes from a study of CD8 T cells in ankylosing spondylitis. Whole-study results and caveats: Existing reports had already noted some motif variants in reactive arthritis synovial fluid and blood. There was a TCR beta motif, made of several highly homologous variants, that appeared characteristic of ankylosing spondylitis blood.

Quantitative barcoded 5'-RACE was used to prepare TCR beta libraries. MiXCR, applied by TCRdb to the 5' RACE reads, yields one record per CDR3 protein. The table has around 150,000 distinct CDR3 sequences, about 18% seen once. Sequencing was performed on blood, either unsorted or a sorted T cell fraction (not recorded which). The TCR originated in a male donor with ankylosing spondylitis or in good health (not recorded which).

CDR3 region: CASSLVLASGEQYF. The DNA of the CDR3 is TGTGCCAGCAGTTTAGTCTTGGCCTCCGGCGAGCAGTACTTC. V is TRBV27 and J is TRBJ2-7; D gene ambiguous. Per germline, CDR1 MNHEY and CDR2 SMNVEV (reference sequence). This CDR3 spans 14 amino acids. The V gene lost 2 bases and the J gene lost 6 bases, with 14 bases spanning the gap.